This TCR beta chain was profiled in a study of T cell repertoires in cytomegalovirus infection. Overall study: Matching HLA type, along with CMV infection, was indicated by public TCR beta signatures. Study-level findings and limits: Identification of carriers of CMV plus the relevant HLA was performed using cumulative public TCR beta family frequency.

The V gene lost 4 bases and the J gene lost 6 bases, with 9 bases spanning the gap. Germline values: CDR1 WSHSY, CDR2 SAAADI. The CDR3 sequence is 12 residues long. Each CDR3 protein gets one entry after TCRdb re-called the reads with MiXCR. Of some 920,000 distinct CDR3 sequences listed, 25% to 40% are singletons. Regarding this clonotype: Its antigen is undetermined.

The clonotype originates from a human donor in good health (CMV status not recorded). Some clones in this sample may be carry-over from other donors' samples. V is TRBV10-2 and J is TRBJ1-1; D possibly corresponds to TRBD1 (5 bases). Sequencing used cultured CD8+ T cells from PBMCs, obtained from culture after CMV antigen stimulation. The CDR3 region is CASSGGYAEAFF. The CDR3 region has the DNA TGCGCCAGCAGTGGGGGGTACGCTGAAGCTTTCTTT.